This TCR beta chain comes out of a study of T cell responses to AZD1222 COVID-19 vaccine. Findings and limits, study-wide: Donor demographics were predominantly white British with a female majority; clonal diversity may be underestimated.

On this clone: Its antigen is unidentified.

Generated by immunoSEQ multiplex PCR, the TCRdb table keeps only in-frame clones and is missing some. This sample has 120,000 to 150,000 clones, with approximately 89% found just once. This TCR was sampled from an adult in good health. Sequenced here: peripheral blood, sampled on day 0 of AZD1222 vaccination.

CDR3 sequence reads: CAKRQYQETQYF. The CDR3 DNA is TGTGCCAAAAGACAGTACCAAGAGACCCAGTACTTC. The chain employs TRBV24-1 and TRBJ2-5; perhaps TRBD1 as D (5 bases). Trimming removed 11 bases at V and 0 bases at J, with 9 bases between. In germline, CDR1 is KGHDR, CDR2 SFDVKD. This CDR3 contains 12 residues.